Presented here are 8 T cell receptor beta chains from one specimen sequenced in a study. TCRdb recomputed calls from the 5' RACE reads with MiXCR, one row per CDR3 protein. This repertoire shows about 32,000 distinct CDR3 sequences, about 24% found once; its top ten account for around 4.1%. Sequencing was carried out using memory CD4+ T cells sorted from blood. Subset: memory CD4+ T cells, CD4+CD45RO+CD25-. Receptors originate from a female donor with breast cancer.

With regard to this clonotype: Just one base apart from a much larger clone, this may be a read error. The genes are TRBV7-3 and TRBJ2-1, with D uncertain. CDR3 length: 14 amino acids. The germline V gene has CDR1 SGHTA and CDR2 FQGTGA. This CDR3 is CASSQLPIGYEQSF. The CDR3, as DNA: TGTGCCAGCAGCCAACTCCCTATCGGGTATGAGCAGTCCTTC.

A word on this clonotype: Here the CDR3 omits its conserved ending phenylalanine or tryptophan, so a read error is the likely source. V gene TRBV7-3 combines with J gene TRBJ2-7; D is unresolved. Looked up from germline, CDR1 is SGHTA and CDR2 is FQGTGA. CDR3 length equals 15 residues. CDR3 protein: CAGSLTPSDLYEQYL. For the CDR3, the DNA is TGTGCCGGCAGCTTAACGCCGTCCGACCTTTACGAGCAGTACCTC.

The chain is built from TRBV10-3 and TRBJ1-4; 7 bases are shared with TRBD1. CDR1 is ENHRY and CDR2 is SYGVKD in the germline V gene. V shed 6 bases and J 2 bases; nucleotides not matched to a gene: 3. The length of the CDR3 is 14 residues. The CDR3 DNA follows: TGTGCCATCAGCCGGGGACAGACTAATGAAAAACTGTTTTTT. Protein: CAISRGQTNEKLFF.

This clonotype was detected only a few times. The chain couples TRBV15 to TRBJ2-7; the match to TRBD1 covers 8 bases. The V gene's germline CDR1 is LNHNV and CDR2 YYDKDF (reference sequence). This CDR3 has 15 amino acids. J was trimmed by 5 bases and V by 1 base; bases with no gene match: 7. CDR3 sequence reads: CATSRAAGGLDEQYF. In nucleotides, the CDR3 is TGTGCCACCAGCAGAGCCGCAGGGGGCTTGGACGAGCAGTACTTC.

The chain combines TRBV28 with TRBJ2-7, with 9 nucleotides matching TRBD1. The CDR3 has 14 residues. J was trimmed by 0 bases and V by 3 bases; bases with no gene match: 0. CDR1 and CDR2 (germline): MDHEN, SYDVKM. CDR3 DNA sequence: TGTGCCAGCAGTTTGACAGGGGGCTCCTACGAGCAGTACTTC. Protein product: CASSLTGGSYEQYF.

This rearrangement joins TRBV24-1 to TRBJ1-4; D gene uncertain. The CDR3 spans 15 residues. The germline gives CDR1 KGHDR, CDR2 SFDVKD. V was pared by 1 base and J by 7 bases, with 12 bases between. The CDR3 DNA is TGTGCCACCAGTGATTTCCGGGAGAAGGTTGAAAAACTGTTTTTT. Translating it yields CATSDFREKVEKLFF.

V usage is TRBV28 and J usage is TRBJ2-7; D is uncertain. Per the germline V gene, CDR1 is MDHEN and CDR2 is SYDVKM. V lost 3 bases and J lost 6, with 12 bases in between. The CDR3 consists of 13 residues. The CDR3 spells CASSFPPLVEQYF. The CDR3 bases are TGTGCCAGCAGTTTTCCTCCTTTGGTCGAGCAGTACTTC.

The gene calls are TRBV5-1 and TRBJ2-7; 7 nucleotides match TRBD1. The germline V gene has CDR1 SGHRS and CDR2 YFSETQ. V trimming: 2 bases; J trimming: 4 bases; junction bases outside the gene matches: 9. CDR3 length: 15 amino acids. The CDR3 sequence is CASSLTDRAAYEQYF. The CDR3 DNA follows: TGCGCCAGCAGCTTAACAGACAGGGCGGCTTACGAGCAGTACTTC.